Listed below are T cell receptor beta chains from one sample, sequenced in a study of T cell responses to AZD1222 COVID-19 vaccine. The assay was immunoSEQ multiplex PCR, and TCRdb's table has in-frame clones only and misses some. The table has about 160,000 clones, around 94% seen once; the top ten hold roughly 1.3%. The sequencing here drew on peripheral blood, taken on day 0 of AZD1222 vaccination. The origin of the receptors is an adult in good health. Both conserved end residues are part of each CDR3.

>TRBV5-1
CASSFLGETQYF
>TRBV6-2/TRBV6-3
CASSYSSQGEKLFF
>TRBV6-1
CASSVLREGPWSVIQYF
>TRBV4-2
CASSQVGSSGANVLTF
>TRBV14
CASSQAMWSGPGNTGELFF
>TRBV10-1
CASGAGGTDTQYF
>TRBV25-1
CASIPAGGTDTQYF
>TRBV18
CASSPQWDRANYGYTF
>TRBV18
CASSPTERPGNTIYF
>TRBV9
CASTVGREDPYNEQFF
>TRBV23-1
CASRPGQGNTGELFF
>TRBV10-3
CATTGLNTEAFF
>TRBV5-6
CASSQRTGTNEKLFF
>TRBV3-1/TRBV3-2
CASSQAGGLWGGNSPLHF
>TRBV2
CASSEALRDPLKQFF
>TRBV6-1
CASSEWTDTQYF
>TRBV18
CASSPQGLSETQYF
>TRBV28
CASNAAYSNQPQHF
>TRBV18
CASSPGTSGAQETQYF
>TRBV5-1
CASSLEGAGALQETQYF
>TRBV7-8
CASSILTNQPQHF
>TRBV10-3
CAISELPGTGGYYTEAFF
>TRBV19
CASSDRGQPDTQYF
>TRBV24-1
CATSTLRGEQFF
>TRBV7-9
CASSLAGEPPNYGYTF
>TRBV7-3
CASSLGGNSDNEQFF
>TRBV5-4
CASSASAGQSYGYTF
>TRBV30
CAWSGGQKLFF
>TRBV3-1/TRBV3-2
CASSQEGGSTDTQYF
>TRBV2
CASRPGTGRTEAFF
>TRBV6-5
CASSYLPETYNEQFF
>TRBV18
CASSPGENTEAFF
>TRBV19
CASSWTVSATGELFF
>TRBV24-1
CATSDSRGLLPYGYTF
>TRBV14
CASSPKTYGLNYGYTF
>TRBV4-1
CASSPDRSNQPQHF
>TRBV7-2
CASSFDGEGYNEQFF